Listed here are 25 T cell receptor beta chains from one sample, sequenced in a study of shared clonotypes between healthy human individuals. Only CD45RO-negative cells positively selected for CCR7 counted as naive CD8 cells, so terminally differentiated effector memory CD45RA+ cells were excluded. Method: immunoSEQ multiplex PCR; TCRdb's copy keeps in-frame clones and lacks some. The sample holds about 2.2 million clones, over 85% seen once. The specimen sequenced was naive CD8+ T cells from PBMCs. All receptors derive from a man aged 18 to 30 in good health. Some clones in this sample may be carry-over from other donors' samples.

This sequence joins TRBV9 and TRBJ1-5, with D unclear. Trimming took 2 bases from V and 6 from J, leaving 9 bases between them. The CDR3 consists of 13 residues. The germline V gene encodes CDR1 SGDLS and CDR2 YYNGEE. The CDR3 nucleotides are TGTGCCAGCAGCGTCACACTGGGTCAGCCCCAGCATTTT. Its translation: CASSVTLGQPQHF.

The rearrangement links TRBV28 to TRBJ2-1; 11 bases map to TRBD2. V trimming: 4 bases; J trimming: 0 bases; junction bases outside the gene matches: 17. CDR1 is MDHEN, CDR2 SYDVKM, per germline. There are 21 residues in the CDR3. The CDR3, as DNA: TGTGCCAGCAGTTCCGCCGCTGGGGTAGCGGGAGGGGGGAGCTCCTACAATGAGCAGTTCTTC. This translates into CASSSAAGVAGGGSSYNEQFF.

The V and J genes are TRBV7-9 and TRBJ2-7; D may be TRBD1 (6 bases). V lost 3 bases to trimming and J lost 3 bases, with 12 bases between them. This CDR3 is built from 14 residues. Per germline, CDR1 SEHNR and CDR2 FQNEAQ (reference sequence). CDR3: CASSLTGFDYEQYF. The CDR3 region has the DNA TGTGCCAGCAGCTTGACAGGTTTTGACTACGAGCAGTACTTC.

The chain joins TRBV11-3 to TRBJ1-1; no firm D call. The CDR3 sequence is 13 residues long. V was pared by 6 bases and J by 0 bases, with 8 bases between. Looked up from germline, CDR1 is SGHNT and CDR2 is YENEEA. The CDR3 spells CASRQTMNTEAFF. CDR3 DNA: TGTGCCAGCAGACAGACAATGAACACTGAAGCTTTCTTT.

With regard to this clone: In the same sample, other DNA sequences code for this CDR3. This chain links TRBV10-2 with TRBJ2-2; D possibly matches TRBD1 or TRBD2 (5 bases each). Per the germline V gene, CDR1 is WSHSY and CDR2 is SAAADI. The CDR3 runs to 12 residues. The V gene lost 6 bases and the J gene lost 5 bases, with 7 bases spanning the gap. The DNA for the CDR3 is TGCGCCAGCAGGGGGGAAACCGGGGAGCTGTTTTTT. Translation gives CASRGETGELFF.

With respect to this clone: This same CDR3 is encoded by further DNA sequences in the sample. DNA for the CDR3: TGTGCCAGCAGCTATGGGGAGACCCAGTACTTC. Translation: CASSYGETQYF. The V gene is TRBV28, the J gene TRBJ2-5; D unclear. Trimming cost V 6 bases and J 5 bases, with 7 bases left between them. This CDR3 region has 11 residues. The germline CDR1 and CDR2 sequences are MDHEN and SYDVKM.

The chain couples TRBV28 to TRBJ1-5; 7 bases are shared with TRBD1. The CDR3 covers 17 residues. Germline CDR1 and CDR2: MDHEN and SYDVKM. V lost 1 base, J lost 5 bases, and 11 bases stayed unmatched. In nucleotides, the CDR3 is TGTGCCAGCAGTTTATCATCGACAGGGTGGGGTCATCAGCCCCAGCATTTT. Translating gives CASSLSSTGWGHQPQHF. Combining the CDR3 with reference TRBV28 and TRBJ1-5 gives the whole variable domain DVKVTQSSRYLVKRTGEKVFLECVQDMDHENMFWYRQDPGLGLRLIYFSYDVKMKEKGDIPEGYSVSREKKERFSLILESASTNQTSMYLCASSLSSTGWGHQPQHFGDGTRLSIL.

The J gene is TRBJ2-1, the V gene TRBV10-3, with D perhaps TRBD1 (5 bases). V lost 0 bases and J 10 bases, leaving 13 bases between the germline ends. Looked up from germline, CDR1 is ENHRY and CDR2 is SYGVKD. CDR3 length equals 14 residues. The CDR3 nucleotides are TGTGCCATCAGTGAGTCTCTTAAGGGGTGGGAGCAGTTCTTC. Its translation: CAISESLKGWEQFF.

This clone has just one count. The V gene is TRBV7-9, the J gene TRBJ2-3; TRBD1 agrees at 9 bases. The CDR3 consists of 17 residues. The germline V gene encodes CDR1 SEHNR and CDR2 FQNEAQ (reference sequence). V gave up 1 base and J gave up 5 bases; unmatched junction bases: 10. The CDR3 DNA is TGTGCCAGCAGCTTAGGAGTTCTGGACAGGGGTCTAGATACGCAGTATTTT. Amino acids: CASSLGVLDRGLDTQYF.

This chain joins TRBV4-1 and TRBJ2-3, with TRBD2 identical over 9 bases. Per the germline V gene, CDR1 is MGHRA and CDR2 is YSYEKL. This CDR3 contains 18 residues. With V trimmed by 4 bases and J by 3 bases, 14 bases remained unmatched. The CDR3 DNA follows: TGCGCCAGCAGCCCGGGGGGTTATAGCGGGGGCCGGACAGATACGCAGTATTTT. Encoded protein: CASSPGGYSGGRTDTQYF.

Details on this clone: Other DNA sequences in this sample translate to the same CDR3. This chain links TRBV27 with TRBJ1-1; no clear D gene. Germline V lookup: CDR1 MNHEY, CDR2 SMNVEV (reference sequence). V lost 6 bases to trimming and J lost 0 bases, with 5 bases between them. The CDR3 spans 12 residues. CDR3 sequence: CASSTLNTEAFF. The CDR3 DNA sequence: TGTGCCAGCAGCACCTTGAACACTGAAGCTTTCTTT.

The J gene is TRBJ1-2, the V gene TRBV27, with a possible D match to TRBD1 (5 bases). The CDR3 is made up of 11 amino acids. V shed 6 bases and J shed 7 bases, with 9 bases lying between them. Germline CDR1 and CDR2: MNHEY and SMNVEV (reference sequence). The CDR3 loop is CASRDTGGYTF. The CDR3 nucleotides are TGTGCCAGCAGGGACACGGGTGGCTACACCTTC.

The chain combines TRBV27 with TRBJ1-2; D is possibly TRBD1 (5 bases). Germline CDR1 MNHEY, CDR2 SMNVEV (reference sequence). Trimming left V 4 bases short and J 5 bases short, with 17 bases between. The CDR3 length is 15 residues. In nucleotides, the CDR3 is TGTGCCAGCAGTTCGTACAAAGAGGGGACTTATGGCTACACCTTC. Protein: CASSSYKEGTYGYTF.

CDR3 amino acids: CAWSVSVNYEQYF. The DNA for the CDR3 is TGTGCCTGGAGTGTATCCGTAAACTACGAGCAGTACTTC. This chain joins TRBV30 and TRBJ2-7, with unresolved D. V dropped 0 bases and J dropped 3 bases, with 9 bases sitting between them. This CDR3 is 13 amino acids long. CDR1 and CDR2 (germline): GTSNPN, SVGIG (reference sequence).

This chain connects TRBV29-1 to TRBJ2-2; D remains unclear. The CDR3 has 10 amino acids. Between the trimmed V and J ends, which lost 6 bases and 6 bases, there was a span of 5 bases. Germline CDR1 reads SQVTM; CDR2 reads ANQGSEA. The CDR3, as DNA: TGCAGCGTATGGGCCGGGGAGCTGTTTTTT. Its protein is CSVWAGELFF.

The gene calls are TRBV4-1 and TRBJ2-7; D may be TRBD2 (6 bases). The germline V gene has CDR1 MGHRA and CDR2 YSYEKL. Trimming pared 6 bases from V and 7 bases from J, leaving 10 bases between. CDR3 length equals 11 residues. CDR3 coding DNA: TGCGCCAGCAGTCACGCGGGGGAGCAGTACTTC. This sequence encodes CASSHAGEQYF.

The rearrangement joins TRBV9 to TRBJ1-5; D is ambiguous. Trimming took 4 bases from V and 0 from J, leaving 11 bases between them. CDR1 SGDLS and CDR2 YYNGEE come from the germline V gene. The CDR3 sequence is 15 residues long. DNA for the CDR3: TGTGCCAGCAGCAAGGGCGGGTATAGCAATCAGCCCCAGCATTTT. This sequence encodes CASSKGGYSNQPQHF.

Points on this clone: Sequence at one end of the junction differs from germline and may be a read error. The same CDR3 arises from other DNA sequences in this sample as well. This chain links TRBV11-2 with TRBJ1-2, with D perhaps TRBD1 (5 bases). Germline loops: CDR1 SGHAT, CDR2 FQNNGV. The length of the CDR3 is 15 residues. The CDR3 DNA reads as TGTGCTAGCAGCTTAGTGGGCAGGGCGGACTATGGCTACACCTTC. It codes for CASSLVGRADYGYTF.

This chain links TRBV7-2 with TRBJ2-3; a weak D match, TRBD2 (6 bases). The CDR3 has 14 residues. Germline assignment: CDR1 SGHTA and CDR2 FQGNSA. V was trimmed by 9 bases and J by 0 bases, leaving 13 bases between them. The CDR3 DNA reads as TGTGCCAGGGGGGGTAGGATTAGCACAGATACGCAGTATTTT. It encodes CARGGRISTDTQYF.

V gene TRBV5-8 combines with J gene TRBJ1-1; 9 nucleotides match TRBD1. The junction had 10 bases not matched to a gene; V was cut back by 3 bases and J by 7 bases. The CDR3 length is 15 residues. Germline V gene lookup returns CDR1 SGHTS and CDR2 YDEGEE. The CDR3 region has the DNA TGTGCCAGCAGCTCTTACCCTGGACAGGGGATTGAAGCTTTCTTT. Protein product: CASSSYPGQGIEAFF.

CDR3 region: CASSGAGTTYEQYF. The CDR3 DNA sequence: TGTGCCAGCAGTGGTGCCGGGACTACCTACGAGCAGTACTTC. The gene calls are TRBV27 and TRBJ2-7; 7 positions match TRBD2. Trimming removed 5 bases from V and 2 bases from J; junction bases left unmatched: 6. CDR3 size: 14 residues. Germline V gives CDR1 MNHEY, CDR2 SMNVEV (reference sequence).

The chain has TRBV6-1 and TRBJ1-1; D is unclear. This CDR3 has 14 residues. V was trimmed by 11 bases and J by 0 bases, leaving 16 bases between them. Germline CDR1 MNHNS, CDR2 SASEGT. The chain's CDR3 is CAGAARSLNTEAFF. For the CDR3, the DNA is TGTGCCGGAGCAGCCCGAAGCCTGAACACTGAAGCTTTCTTT.

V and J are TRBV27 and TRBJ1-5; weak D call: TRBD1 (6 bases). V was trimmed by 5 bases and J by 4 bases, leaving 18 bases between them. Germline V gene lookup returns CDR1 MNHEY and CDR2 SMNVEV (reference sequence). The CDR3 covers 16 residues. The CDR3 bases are TGTGCCAGCAGTCCGTACACAGGGAGAGGTAATCAGCCCCAGCATTTT. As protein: CASSPYTGRGNQPQHF.

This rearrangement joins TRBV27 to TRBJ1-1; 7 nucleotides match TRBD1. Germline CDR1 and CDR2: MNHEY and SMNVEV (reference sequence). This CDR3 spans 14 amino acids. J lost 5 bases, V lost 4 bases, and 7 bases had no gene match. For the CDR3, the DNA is TGTGCCAGCAGTTCGACAGGGACTGGAACTGAAGCTTTCTTT. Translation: CASSSTGTGTEAFF.

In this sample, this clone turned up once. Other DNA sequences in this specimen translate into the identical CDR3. The chain's CDR3 is CASSPGRGQETQYF. CDR3 bases: TGTGCCAGCAGCCCAGGCAGGGGTCAAGAGACCCAGTACTTC. The chain links TRBV7-9 to TRBJ2-5; TRBD1 might be the D (6 bases). The length of the CDR3 is 14 residues. Trimming shortened V by 5 bases and J by 2 bases, and 12 bases separated the two germline ends. Germline CDR1 and CDR2: SEHNR and FQNEAQ (reference sequence). Filled out from reference TRBV7-9 and TRBJ2-5, the complete variable domain reads DTGVSQNPRHKITKRGQNVTFRCDPISEHNRLYWYRQTLGQGPEFLTYFQNEAQLEKSRLLSDRFSAERPKGSFSTLEIQRTEQGDSAMYLCASSPGRGQETQYFGPGTRLLVL.